The present T cell receptor (beta chain) was sequenced within a study of blood T cell repertoires in COVID-19. Study-wide context: The origin of the acute and convalescent COVID-19 samples was the United States, Italy and Spain.

Profiling relied on immunoSEQ multiplex PCR, and the TCRdb table lists in-frame clones only, not all of them. The table has a few hundred thousand clones, about 90% seen once; the top ten hold approximately 7.8%. Trimming removed 1 base from V and 5 bases from J, with 15 bases in between. Germline lookup yields CDR1 SGHTA and CDR2 FQGNSA. The CDR3 totals 16 residues. This clone was seen a few times. The TCR originated in a woman aged 45 to 65 who had recovered from COVID-19. V is TRBV7-2 and J is TRBJ1-5; D is perhaps TRBD1 (6 bases). The material sequenced was peripheral blood. The CDR3 sequence is CASSLDVGGRDQPQHF. CDR3 nucleotides: TGTGCCAGCAGCTTAGATGTAGGGGGACGGGATCAGCCCCAGCATTTT.